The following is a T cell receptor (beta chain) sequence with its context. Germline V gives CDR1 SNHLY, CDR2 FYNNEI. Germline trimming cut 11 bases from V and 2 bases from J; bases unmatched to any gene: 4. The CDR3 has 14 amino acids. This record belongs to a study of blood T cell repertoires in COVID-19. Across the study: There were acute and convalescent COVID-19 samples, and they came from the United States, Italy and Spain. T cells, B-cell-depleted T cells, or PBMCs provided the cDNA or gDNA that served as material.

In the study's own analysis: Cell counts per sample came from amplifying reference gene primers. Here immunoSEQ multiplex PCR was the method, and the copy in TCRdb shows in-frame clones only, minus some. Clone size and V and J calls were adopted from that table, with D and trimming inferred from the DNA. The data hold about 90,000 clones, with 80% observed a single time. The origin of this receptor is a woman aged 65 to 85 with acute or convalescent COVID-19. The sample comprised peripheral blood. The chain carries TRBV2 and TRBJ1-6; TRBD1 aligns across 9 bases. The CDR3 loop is CAGGTGPYNSPLHF. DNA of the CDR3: TGTGCCGGCGGGACAGGGCCCTATAATTCACCCCTCCACTTT. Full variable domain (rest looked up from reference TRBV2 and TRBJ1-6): EPEVTQTPSHQVTQMGQEVILRCVPISNHLYFYWYRQILGQKVEFLVSFYNNEISEKSEIFDDQFSVERPDGSNFTLKIRSTKLEDSAMYFCAGGTGPYNSPLHFGNGTRLTVT.